Each of the 19 T cell receptor beta chains below was sequenced from the same sample in a study of blood T cell repertoires in COVID-19. Repertoires were generated with immunoSEQ multiplex PCR, while TCRdb's copy carries only in-frame clones and drops some. The sample shows fewer than 500,000 clones, more than 75% of them seen only once. The sequenced sample consisted of peripheral blood. The receptors derive from a human donor with acute or convalescent COVID-19. The donor label of this sample is uncertain.

V usage is TRBV7-2 and J usage is TRBJ1-6; 9 positions match TRBD1. V was clipped by 3 bases and J by 10 bases; unmatched bases: 7. The CDR3 consists of 15 residues. Germline values: CDR1 SGHTA, CDR2 FQGNSA. The CDR3 protein is CASSLWGQGGSPLHF. DNA for the CDR3: TGTGCCAGCAGCTTGTGGGGACAGGGAGGGTCACCCCTCCACTTT. The variable domain in full, with the rest retrieved from reference TRBV7-2 and TRBJ1-6, is GAGVSQSPSNKVTEKGKDVELRCDPISGHTALYWYRQSLGQGLEFLIYFQGNSAPDKSGLPSDRFSAERTGGSVSTLTIQRTQQEDSAVYLCASSLWGQGGSPLHFGNGTRLTVT.

This rearrangement joins TRBV6-5 to TRBJ1-2; D is unclear. The CDR3 has 12 residues. Trimming shortened V by 6 bases and J by 13 bases, and 18 bases separated the two germline ends. Germline loops: CDR1 MNHEY, CDR2 SVGAGI. In DNA, the CDR3 is TGTGCCAGCAGGATAGGCACGGGATCAGGCACCTTC. Its translation is CASRIGTGSGTF.

This clone has only one observation. The chain links TRBV2 to TRBJ1-1; 9 nucleotides align to TRBD1. The germline gives CDR1 SNHLY, CDR2 FYNNEI. Trimming at V came to 7 bases and at J to 1 base, leaving 7 bases not matched to a gene. This CDR3 comprises 15 residues. Here the CDR3 DNA reads TGTGCCAGCATCGCGGACAGGGGTTCGAACACTGAAGCTTTCTTT. Its protein product is CASIADRGSNTEAFF.

The rearrangement links TRBV29-1 to TRBJ2-3, with a possible D match to TRBD1 (6 bases). The CDR3 runs to 13 residues. The ends were cut back, 6 bases at V and 2 bases at J, with 12 bases in the middle. From germline, CDR1 is SQVTM and CDR2 ANQGSEA. CDR3 sequence (DNA): TGCAGCGTAGACAGGCAAGTCACAGATACGCAGTATTTT. Residues: CSVDRQVTDTQYF.

This clone showed up just a few times. This chain connects TRBV24-1 to TRBJ1-1; TRBD1 matches at 7 bases. V lost 6 bases, J lost 4 bases, and 4 bases stayed unmatched. The length of the CDR3 is 13 residues. Germline CDR1 reads KGHDR; CDR2 reads SFDVKD. CDR3 sequence (DNA): TGTGCCACCAGTAACTCAGGGGGCACTGAAGCTTTCTTT. Translated, it gives CATSNSGGTEAFF.

This rearrangement joins TRBV12-5 to TRBJ2-1, with D possibly being TRBD2 (5 bases). V was pared by 7 bases and J by 4 bases, with 11 bases between. The CDR3 runs to 13 residues. Per germline, CDR1 LGHNT and CDR2 FRNRAP. The CDR3 nucleotides read TGTGCTAGTGCCCTGACTAATTACAATGAGCAGTTCTTC. It is translated as CASALTNYNEQFF.

The rearrangement uses TRBV7-6 and TRBJ2-1, with 8 bases matching TRBD2. J gave up 3 bases and V 9 bases, and 7 bases lay outside the gene matches. Germline CDR1 is SGHVS and CDR2 is FNYEAQ. The length of the CDR3 is 14 residues. The CDR3 DNA reads as TGTGCCAGTAAGACTAGCGACTACTACAATGAGCAGTTCTTC. This gives the protein CASKTSDYYNEQFF.

This clone turned up a few times. The CDR3 protein is CAWSFGGSGNTIYF. CDR3 coding DNA: TGTGCCTGGAGTTTCGGGGGGTCTGGAAACACCATATATTTT. V gene TRBV30 combines with J gene TRBJ1-3; D possibly corresponds to TRBD1 (5 bases). The CDR3 has 14 amino acids. The germline V gene has CDR1 GTSNPN and CDR2 SVGIG (reference sequence). V lost 2 bases and J 1 base, leaving 9 bases between the germline ends.

This sequence joins TRBV10-1 and TRBJ2-1, with D unresolved. V gave up 2 bases and J gave up 10 bases, with 15 bases separating them. From germline, CDR1 is WNHNN and CDR2 SYGVQD (reference sequence). CDR3 length: 14 residues. The CDR3 DNA follows: TGCGCCAGCAGTGAGAGTGGCGGTTCAAGGGAGCAGTTCTTC. It codes for CASSESGGSREQFF.

This chain uses TRBV15 with TRBJ2-7, with 9 bases identical to TRBD1. The trim removed 1 base at V and 1 base at J, leaving 11 bases unmatched. In germline, CDR1 is LNHNV, CDR2 YYDKDF (reference sequence). The CDR3 is 18 amino acids. The CDR3 protein is CATSRAREGGQGSYEQYF. CDR3 sequence (DNA): TGTGCCACCAGCAGAGCAAGGGAGGGGGGACAGGGTTCCTACGAGCAGTACTTC. Filled out from reference TRBV15 and TRBJ2-7, the complete variable domain reads DAMVIQNPRYQVTQFGKPVTLSCSQTLNHNVMYWYQQKSSQAPKLLFHYYDKDFNNEADTPDNFQSRRPNTSFCFLDIRSPGLGDTAMYLCATSRAREGGQGSYEQYFGPGTRLTVT.

The chain couples TRBV7-9 to TRBJ2-1, with D tentatively TRBD2 (7 bases). This CDR3 region has 15 residues. With 8 bases removed from V and 8 bases from J, the gap between germline ends came to 22 bases. From germline, CDR1 is SEHNR and CDR2 FQNEAQ (reference sequence). This CDR3 reads CASRRGLNLLDEQFF. Here the CDR3 DNA reads TGTGCCAGCCGGCGGGGGCTTAACCTCCTCGATGAGCAGTTCTTC.

The V gene is TRBV27, the J gene TRBJ1-2; 9 bases align to TRBD1. Germline CDR1 is MNHEY and CDR2 is SMNVEV (reference sequence). V was clipped by 5 bases and J by 6 bases; unmatched bases: 13. This CDR3 is 16 amino acids long. CDR3 residues: CASSDTPGQGLNGYTF. The CDR3 DNA reads TGTGCCAGCAGTGACACACCGGGACAGGGTTTAAATGGCTACACCTTC.

The chain uses TRBV7-9 and TRBJ1-1; TRBD1 is a possible D gene (6 bases). V was trimmed by 1 base and J by 6 bases, leaving 12 bases between them. This CDR3 contains 14 residues. Germline CDR1 and CDR2: SEHNR and FQNEAQ (reference sequence). The CDR3 sequence is CASSLGSQGPEAFF. The CDR3 nucleotides read TGTGCCAGCAGCTTAGGATCACAGGGTCCTGAAGCTTTCTTT.

This rearrangement joins TRBV6-1 to TRBJ2-2; 13 positions agree with TRBD2. V gave up 0 bases and J gave up 1 base; unmatched junction bases: 5. CDR3 length: 19 amino acids. Germline CDR1 and CDR2: MNHNS and SASEGT. In DNA, the CDR3 is TGTGCCAGCAGTGAAGCGCGAGGACTAGCGGGAGAGAACACCGGGGAGCTGTTTTTT. This gives the protein CASSEARGLAGENTGELFF.

This clone showed up just once. V and J are TRBV5-3 and TRBJ1-2, with D hard to call. TRBV5-3 is an ORF, and what it does is uncertain. V lost 3 bases and J lost 3, with 9 bases in between. This CDR3 has 13 residues. Here the CDR3 reads CARSSFVYYGYTF. CDR3 nucleotides: TGTGCCAGAAGCTCCTTTGTGTACTATGGCTACACCTTC.

The rearrangement links TRBV2 to TRBJ1-2; TRBD1 agrees at 10 bases. CDR1 is SNHLY, CDR2 FYNNEI, per germline. The CDR3 length is 15 residues. V shed 7 bases, J shed 7 bases, and the junction held 12 bases outside the gene matches. The CDR3, as DNA: TGTGCCAGCACCGAAGGGGACAGGGGCTCGGGTGGCTACACCTTC. This sequence encodes CASTEGDRGSGGYTF.

V usage is TRBV5-8 and J usage is TRBJ2-3; 7 positions agree with TRBD2. Per germline, CDR1 SGHTS and CDR2 YDEGEE. CDR3 length: 13 amino acids. With V trimmed by 0 bases and J by 5 bases, 0 bases remained unmatched. DNA for the CDR3: TGTGCCAGCAGCTTGGGGACTAGAGATACGCAGTATTTT. Protein: CASSLGTRDTQYF.

The chain carries TRBV30 and TRBJ2-7, with 7 bases matching TRBD1. This CDR3 has 13 residues. The ends lost 4 bases at V and 4 bases at J; junction bases unmatched: 7. CDR1 and CDR2 from the germline V gene are GTSNPN and SVGIG (reference sequence). The CDR3 loop is CAWTPTGFYEQYF. In DNA form, the CDR3 reads TGTGCCTGGACCCCGACAGGGTTTTACGAGCAGTACTTC.

This clone was counted once. This rearrangement joins TRBV27 to TRBJ2-2; tentatively, D is TRBD2 (6 bases). Trimming pared 8 bases from V and 5 bases from J, leaving 15 bases between. The CDR3 is 14 amino acids. From germline, CDR1 is MNHEY and CDR2 SMNVEV (reference sequence). CDR3 protein: CASRWGVRTGELFF. As DNA, the CDR3 is TGTGCCAGCCGGTGGGGGGTTCGAACCGGGGAGCTGTTTTTT.